The TCR beta chain described here comes from a study of T cells in Graves' hyperthyroidism and ophthalmopathy. Study-level background: Upon initial diagnosis and before any treatment, peripheral blood was collected.

Over 18 months, lack of ophthalmopathy progression marked Graves' hyperthyroidism as stable. Study-wide findings and caveats: In blood, most of the thyroid clonotypes expanded above 0.001 were also present. From stable hyperthyroidism, ophthalmopathy was set apart by a 13 V-J model.

This CDR3 is built from 17 residues. Per the germline V gene, CDR1 is MGHRA and CDR2 is YSYEKL. Trimming stripped 3 bases from V and 0 bases from J, with 16 bases between. There were TCR beta CDR3 regions amplified from RNA transcripts. Initially, a first-round RT-PCR of the TCR CDR3 employed the HTBI primer set. TCRdb recomputed calls from the multiplex PCR reads with MiXCR, one row per CDR3 protein. Among under 650,000 distinct CDR3 sequences listed, 15% to 20% were seen once. Worth noting for this clonotype: The antigen is not known.

This chain joins TRBV4-1 and TRBJ2-3; maybe TRBD1 (5 bases). The specimen was blood. This receptor was obtained from a woman in her thirties with Graves' hyperthyroidism. The CDR3 region has the DNA TGCGCCAGCAGCCAGGGGCTCAGGAGTGCTAGCACAGATACGCAGTATTTT. Protein product: CASSQGLRSASTDTQYF.